This TCR beta chain is drawn from a study of T-cell reconstitution after alpha-beta-depleted transplantation in children. Library preparation (for TCRbeta) was performed with unique molecular identifiers. TCRdb reprocessed the PCR reads with MiXCR, giving one entry per CDR3 protein. The sample has approximately 270,000 distinct CDR3 sequences; more than 20% are singletons. CDR1 and CDR2 from the germline V gene are SGHTA and FQGNSA. Trimming shortened V by 3 bases and J by 7 bases, and 7 bases separated the two germline ends. The CDR3 sequence is 12 residues long. Study-wide findings and caveats: Several hundred rapidly expanded clones from non-depleted graft cells reportedly supplied alpha-beta T cells about two months post-transplant. Fresh T-cell production supplied most of the T-cell counts and diversity seen one year after transplant. At day 60, the high TCRbeta diversity found in some patients originated from recipient T cells and thymic progenitors that had survived.

Concerning this clonotype: The antigen remains unidentified.

This specimen was PBMCs, mostly from graft donor cells, taken 360 days after TCRalphabeta/CD19-depleted stem cell transplant. The source is a female patient aged 2-15 years who had a stem cell transplant for congenital amegakaryocytic thrombocytopenia, so the T cells may come from the graft donor. The chain has TRBV7-2 and TRBJ2-4; D is unclear. The CDR3 sequence is CASSLLRNIQYF. CDR3 DNA sequence: TGTGCCAGCAGCTTGTTGAGGAACATTCAGTACTTC.